The entry below describes one TCR beta chain. Study processing details: Estimated nucleated cell counts came from reference gene primer amplification. Measured with immunoSEQ multiplex PCR; TCRdb has only the in-frame clones, and not every one. V, J and clone size are those of that table, while D and trimming were read from the DNA. In the table there are 90,000 to 110,000 clones, around 84% of which are singletons. The sample is drawn from a study of blood T cell repertoires in COVID-19. Study-wide context: Spain, Italy and the United States supplied samples that represented acute and convalescent COVID-19. PBMCs, B-cell-depleted T cells, or T cells provided the cDNA or gDNA that made up the material.

The TCR comes from an elderly woman with acute or convalescent COVID-19. Sequenced: peripheral blood.

The CDR3, as DNA: TGTGCCATCAGTGGGGCGGCGGGAAGTGGTCAGCCCCAGCATTTT. It yields the protein CAISGAAGSGQPQHF. The chain is built from TRBV10-3 and TRBJ1-5; D is undetermined. Germline V gene lookup returns CDR1 ENHRY and CDR2 SYGVKD. V dropped 4 bases and J dropped 6 bases, with 16 bases sitting between them. There are 15 residues in the CDR3.